The next 14 T cell receptor beta chains were all read from a single sample in a study of cytomegalovirus exposure and HLA in healthy donors listed by TCRdb under 2017. The library relied on the immunoSEQ multiplex PCR assay. For the multiplex PCR, a mixture combining 60 forward primers for TCR Vbeta segments and 13 reverse primers for TCR Jbeta segments was used. What TCRdb holds here is the immuneACCESS table cut down to in-frame rearrangements. Part of the clones is not present; checked against another copy, under half of the missing clones reflect an unresolved V gene, and the others are unexplained. The sample contains roughly 120,000 clones, over 80% of them found a single time. The leading ten clones occupy approximately 0.24% of the sample. Specimen: PBMCs. All receptors come from a man aged 45 to 65 in good health and CMV-seronegative.

The rearrangement uses TRBV5-1 and TRBJ2-3; 13 bases fit TRBD2. The CDR3 is 17 residues long. Per the germline V gene, CDR1 is SGHRS and CDR2 is YFSETQ. Trimming cost V 2 bases and J 4 bases; bases outside gene matches: 7. CDR3 loop: CASSLGTSGIGADTQYF. The CDR3 DNA reads TGCGCCAGCAGCTTAGGGACTAGCGGGATTGGGGCAGATACGCAGTATTTT.

The chain joins TRBV5-1 to TRBJ2-3; 9 bases match TRBD1. Trimming at V came to 2 bases and at J to 3 bases, leaving 4 bases not matched to a gene. This CDR3 contains 15 residues. Germline V gives CDR1 SGHRS, CDR2 YFSETQ. This chain's CDR3 is CASSLQGARTDTQYF. CDR3 nucleotide sequence: TGCGCCAGCAGCTTACAGGGGGCTCGGACAGATACGCAGTATTTT.

V and J are TRBV5-4 and TRBJ2-1; 8 bases match TRBD1. The CDR3 is 15 residues long. Germline V gene sequence: CDR1 SGHNT, CDR2 YYREEE (reference sequence). V shed 3 bases and J 3 bases; nucleotides not matched to a gene: 5. The CDR3 sequence: CASSSGQGFYNEQFF. CDR3 sequence (DNA): TGTGCCAGCAGCTCTGGACAGGGTTTCTACAATGAGCAGTTCTTC.

This clone was seen a single time. The chain carries TRBV7-3 and TRBJ1-1; D not certain. The CDR3 runs to 12 residues. V lost 9 bases and J 1 base, leaving 9 bases between the germline ends. Per germline, CDR1 SGHTA and CDR2 FQGTGA. CDR3 amino acids: CASKYGNTEAFF. CDR3 coding DNA: TGTGCCAGTAAGTACGGGAACACTGAAGCTTTCTTT.

The CDR3: CASSALTGISGGYTF. The CDR3 nucleotides are TGTGCCAGCAGCGCACTTACAGGGATATCTGGTGGCTACACCTTC. The gene calls are TRBV5-6 and TRBJ1-2, with TRBD1 as a possible D gene (6 bases). This CDR3 region has 15 residues. The germline gives CDR1 SGHDT, CDR2 YYEEEE. With 4 bases removed from V and 7 bases from J, the gap between germline ends came to 20 bases.

V and J are TRBV10-3 and TRBJ2-1; TRBD2 matches 12 bases. The CDR3 runs to 15 residues. The J segment lost 9 bases and the V segment lost 10 bases, leaving 13 bases of the junction unmatched. Germline V lookup: CDR1 ENHRY, CDR2 SYGVKD. The CDR3 here is CATNRGTSGSGEQFF. The CDR3 DNA sequence: TGTGCCACAAACCGAGGGACTAGCGGGTCGGGTGAGCAGTTCTTC.

This rearrangement joins TRBV19 to TRBJ1-5, with TRBD1 matching over 7 bases. The CDR3 is 13 amino acids. V gave up 7 bases and J gave up 7 bases; unmatched junction bases: 7. Germline V CDR1 and CDR2: LNHDA, SQIVND (reference sequence). Here the CDR3 DNA reads TGTGCCAGTAACGACAGGGTGGACCAGCCCCAGCATTTT. It translates to CASNDRVDQPQHF.

The chain carries TRBV30 and TRBJ1-2, with D possibly TRBD1 on 5 matching bases. In germline, CDR1 is GTSNPN, CDR2 SVGIG (reference sequence). The CDR3 totals 14 residues. The V gene lost 4 bases and the J gene lost 6 bases, with 18 bases spanning the gap. CDR3 nucleotide sequence: TGTGCCTGGATCAGGGCAGGGAAGAGCAATGGCTACACCTTC. This gives the protein CAWIRAGKSNGYTF. Full variable domain (outside the CDR3, taken from reference TRBV30 and TRBJ1-2): SQTIHQWPATLVQPVGSPLSLECTVEGTSNPNLYWYRQAAGRGLQLLFYSVGIGQISSEVPQNLSASRPQDRQFILSSKKLLLSDSGFYLCAWIRAGKSNGYTFGSGTRLTVV.

The chain couples TRBV4-3 to TRBJ1-2; D uncertain. V was cut by 3 bases and J by 3 bases, with 5 bases left in between. Germline V gene data show CDR1 as LGHNA and CDR2 as YSLEER. The CDR3 totals 12 residues. For the CDR3, the DNA is TGCGCCAGCAGCCATTCAGACTATGGCTACACCTTC. This gives the protein CASSHSDYGYTF.

This chain connects TRBV28 to TRBJ1-2, with 9 bases identical to TRBD1. The CDR3 totals 12 residues. Unmatched junction bases numbered 9, after V lost 10 bases and J lost 9 bases. Germline lookup yields CDR1 MDHEN and CDR2 SYDVKM. In DNA, the CDR3 is TGTGCCACCTCCGGGACAGGGATAAGCTACACCTTC. Translating it yields CATSGTGISYTF.

The chain couples TRBV6-1 to TRBJ2-2; maybe TRBD1 (5 bases). V shed 1 base and J shed 0 bases, with 9 bases lying between them. CDR3 size: 16 residues. The germline CDR1 and CDR2 sequences are MNHNS and SASEGT. The CDR3 DNA sequence: TGTGCCAGCAGTGAAGAACAGGCCGCGAACACCGGGGAGCTGTTTTTT. Translation: CASSEEQAANTGELFF.

The chain uses TRBV19 and TRBJ2-5; possible D gene TRBD1, 5 bases. The V gene's germline CDR1 is LNHDA and CDR2 SQIVND (reference sequence). V lost 5 bases, J lost 9 bases, and 16 bases lay in between. This CDR3 contains 13 residues. CDR3 sequence (DNA): TGTGCCAGTAGTCCTGTCGTCCAAGGGGCCCAGTACTTC. This translates into CASSPVVQGAQYF.

The J gene is TRBJ2-3, the V gene TRBV5-4; D ambiguous. V lost 2 bases, J lost 6 bases, and 13 bases lay in between. Looked up from germline, CDR1 is SGHNT and CDR2 is YYREEE (reference sequence). The CDR3 runs 14 residues. Here the CDR3 DNA reads TGTGCCAGCAGCTTAGTTGGTAGTTTTGATACGCAGTATTTT. Protein sequence: CASSLVGSFDTQYF.

The chain employs TRBV18 and TRBJ2-7; no firm D call. The CDR3 has 14 amino acids. The ends were cut back, 4 bases at V and 0 bases at J, with 10 bases in the middle. Germline V gene data show CDR1 as KGHSH and CDR2 as LQKENI. The CDR3 reads CASSRSRSSYEQYF. The CDR3 DNA reads TGTGCCAGCTCACGGTCCCGTAGCTCCTACGAGCAGTACTTC.